The rows below give T cell receptor beta chains drawn from one sample of a study of blood T cell repertoires in COVID-19. TCRdb keeps only in-frame clones here, not all; method: immunoSEQ multiplex PCR. Here the sample spans approximately 170,000 clones, about 81% being singletons. Sequenced sample: peripheral blood. The receptors shown here come from an elderly woman with acute or convalescent COVID-19. CDR3s include the opening cysteine and the closing phenylalanine or tryptophan. D genes are given only for firm matches. Clone size is not always given. Where it is, it says once, few, many or a class for expanded clones.

J: TRBJ2-2; D: -; size: -; V: TRBV10-2; DNA: TGCGCCAGCAGTGGCGGGACAGCTAACACCGGGGAGCTGTTTTTT; CDR3: CASSGGTANTGELFF
J: TRBJ2-1; D: TRBD2; size: once; V: TRBV11-3; DNA: TGTGCCAGCAGCCGACATGGGACTAGCGGCGACAATGAGCAGTTCTTC; CDR3: CASSRHGTSGDNEQFF
J: TRBJ2-7; D: TRBD1; size: -; V: TRBV3-1/TRBV3-2; DNA: TGTGCCAGCAGCCAAGGACAGGGGGTGTACGAGCAGTACTTC; CDR3: CASSQGQGVYEQYF
J: TRBJ2-1; D: TRBD1; size: -; V: TRBV7-9; DNA: TGTGCCAGCGGACAGGGGGATGAGCAGTTCTTC; CDR3: CASGQGDEQFF
J: TRBJ2-1; D: TRBD1; size: -; V: TRBV4-3; DNA: TGCGCCAGCAGCCAAGACACTGGGACAGGGTACAATGAGCAGTTCTTC; CDR3: CASSQDTGTGYNEQFF
J: TRBJ1-4; D: -; size: -; V: TRBV18; DNA: TGTGCCAGCTCGGAGGTTACTAATGAAAAACTGTTTTTT; CDR3: CASSEVTNEKLFF
J: TRBJ2-1; D: TRBD2; size: -; V: TRBV6-5; DNA: TGTGCCAGCAGTTACGGGACTAGCAACAATGAGCAGTTCTTC; CDR3: CASSYGTSNNEQFF
J: TRBJ2-3; D: TRBD2; size: -; V: TRBV14; DNA: TGTGCCAGCAGCCACCGACTAGCGGGCTCCACAGATACGCAGTATTTT; CDR3: CASSHRLAGSTDTQYF
J: TRBJ1-2; D: TRBD1; size: -; V: TRBV2; DNA: TGTGCCAGCAGTGTGTCGCAGGGGGCAGGTGGCTACACCTTC; CDR3: CASSVSQGAGGYTF
J: TRBJ1-2; D: TRBD1; size: -; V: TRBV29-1; DNA: TGCAGCGTTGAAGGAAAGACAGGGTTCGGCTATGGCTACACCTTC; CDR3: CSVEGKTGFGYGYTF
J: TRBJ1-6; D: TRBD1; size: -; V: TRBV9; DNA: TGTGCCAGCGCCGACAGGGCAGGGTCACCCCTCCACTTT; CDR3: CASADRAGSPLHF
J: TRBJ2-1; D: TRBD2; size: -; V: TRBV4-1; DNA: TGCGCCAGCAGCACCCGACTAGCGAGCGGACAAGCCAATGAGCAGTTCTTC; CDR3: CASSTRLASGQANEQFF
J: TRBJ2-1; D: TRBD1; size: -; V: TRBV9; DNA: TGTGCCAGCAGCCCACAGGGGTATCCCTTCGACCCCTACAATGAGCAGTTCTTC; CDR3: CASSPQGYPFDPYNEQFF
J: TRBJ2-2; D: -; size: once; V: TRBV7-6; DNA: TGTGCCAGCAGCCCTCGGTCCCAAGTCAACACCGGGGAGCTGTTTTTT; CDR3: CASSPRSQVNTGELFF
J: TRBJ2-7; D: -; size: -; V: TRBV5-4; DNA: TGTGCCAGCAGCCTGGACAGTTCCCACTACGAGCAGTACTTC; CDR3: CASSLDSSHYEQYF
J: TRBJ2-1; D: TRBD2; size: -; V: TRBV4-2; DNA: TGTGCCAGCAGTTCCCTGCGTAGCGGGAGTCTGTTCTTC; CDR3: CASSSLRSGSLFF
J: TRBJ2-3; D: TRBD1; size: few; V: TRBV27; DNA: TGTGCCAGCAGCTCGGACAGGGTGAGCACAGATACGCAGTATTTT; CDR3: CASSSDRVSTDTQYF
J: TRBJ2-1; D: -; size: -; V: TRBV28; DNA: TGTGCCAGCAGTGACAGTCCTAACAATGAGCAGTTCTTC; CDR3: CASSDSPNNEQFF
J: TRBJ1-5; D: TRBD1; size: once; V: TRBV18; DNA: TGTGCCAGCTCACCACCTCAGGGACAGGTGGGCAATCAGCCCCAGCATTTT; CDR3: CASSPPQGQVGNQPQHF
J: TRBJ2-2; D: -; size: -; V: TRBV4-1; DNA: TGCGCCAGCAGCCAATTTGGAGGTACCGGGGAGCTGTTTTTT; CDR3: CASSQFGGTGELFF
J: TRBJ1-2; D: -; size: few; V: TRBV4-1; DNA: TGCGCCAGCAGCCAAGGTAGCCAGAACTATGGCTACACCTTC; CDR3: CASSQGSQNYGYTF
J: TRBJ1-4; D: -; size: -; V: TRBV14; DNA: TGTGCCAGCAGCCAAGAAGGGCCAGGGGTGCGTAGAAGAGAAAAACTGTTTTTT; CDR3: CASSQEGPGVRRREKLFF
J: TRBJ1-2; D: TRBD1; size: -; V: TRBV7-9; DNA: TGTGCCAGCAGCTTAGGACAGGGGGACTATGGCTACACCTTC; CDR3: CASSLGQGDYGYTF
J: TRBJ2-7; D: -; size: once; V: TRBV18; DNA: TGTGCCAGCTCCCCGGGGTGGGAGCAGTACTTC; CDR3: CASSPGWEQYF
J: TRBJ1-2; D: -; size: -; V: TRBV2; DNA: TGTGCCAGCAGTGACGGGGGGGGTAACTATGGCTACACCTTC; CDR3: CASSDGGGNYGYTF
J: TRBJ1-2; D: -; size: -; V: TRBV5-1; DNA: TGCGCCAGCAGCTTGCAACCAGGGTACTATGGCTACACCTTC; CDR3: CASSLQPGYYGYTF
J: TRBJ2-2; D: TRBD2; size: -; V: TRBV7-9; DNA: TGTGCCAGCAGCTTCCCGACTAGCGGGAGCACCGGGGAGCTGTTTTTT; CDR3: CASSFPTSGSTGELFF
J: TRBJ2-3; D: TRBD1; size: -; V: TRBV2; DNA: TGTGCCAGCAGTAAGAGACAGGGAGTAGATGATACGCAGTATTTT; CDR3: CASSKRQGVDDTQYF
J: TRBJ2-3; D: TRBD2; size: -; V: TRBV24-1; DNA: TGTGCCACCAGTGGACGGGGGAGCGGGAGACCGCCAGATACGCAGTATTTT; CDR3: CATSGRGSGRPPDTQYF
J: TRBJ1-1; D: TRBD1; size: few; V: TRBV9; DNA: TGTGCCAGCAGCGTCCATCCCGACAGGGGTAGCGAAGCTTTCTTT; CDR3: CASSVHPDRGSEAFF
J: TRBJ2-6; D: TRBD1; size: -; V: TRBV5-1; DNA: TGCGCCAGCAGCACAAACAGGGGGGCCTCTGGGGCCAACGTCCTGACTTTC; CDR3: CASSTNRGASGANVLTF
J: TRBJ2-3; D: TRBD2; size: few; V: TRBV3-1/TRBV3-2; DNA: TGTGCCAGCAGCTCCTCTAGCGGGGGGCCAGTAAGCACAGATACGCAGTATTTT; CDR3: CASSSSSGGPVSTDTQYF
J: TRBJ1-5; D: -; size: -; V: TRBV6-2/TRBV6-3; DNA: TGTGCCAGCAGTCCAGGTCCGGAGCCCCAGCATTTT; CDR3: CASSPGPEPQHF
J: TRBJ2-5; D: TRBD2; size: few; V: TRBV9; DNA: TGTGCCAGCAGCGTAGCTTCGGCCGGGACTAGCGGGAGACAAGAGACCCAGTACTTC; CDR3: CASSVASAGTSGRQETQYF
J: TRBJ2-1; D: -; size: -; V: TRBV19; DNA: TGTGCCAGTACTTTCCAAACGGGTGAGCAGTTCTTC; CDR3: CASTFQTGEQFF
J: TRBJ2-5; D: -; size: -; V: TRBV12-3/TRBV12-4; DNA: TGTGCCAGCAATGGGGCAGAAGAGACCCAGTACTTC; CDR3: CASNGAEETQYF
J: TRBJ1-6; D: -; size: -; V: TRBV6-1; DNA: TGTGCCAGCAGTGCACTTAAACCGCCGAGCTCCTATAATTCACCCCTCCACTTT; CDR3: CASSALKPPSSYNSPLHF
J: TRBJ2-7; D: TRBD2; size: -; V: TRBV3-1/TRBV3-2; DNA: TGTGCCAGCAGCCAAGGGACTAGCGGGTTCTACGAGCAGTACTTC; CDR3: CASSQGTSGFYEQYF
J: TRBJ1-2; D: TRBD1; size: -; V: TRBV9; DNA: TGTGCCAGCAGCGTGAGTGCCGGGACAGGGATCGATGGCTACACCTTC; CDR3: CASSVSAGTGIDGYTF
J: TRBJ1-2; D: -; size: few; V: TRBV5-1; DNA: TGCGCCAGCAGCTTGGGGCAGGGGAACTATGGCTACACCTTC; CDR3: CASSLGQGNYGYTF
J: TRBJ2-3; D: TRBD2; size: -; V: TRBV5-4; DNA: TGTGCCAGCAGCTTGAACTTAGCGGGGGAAGATACGCAGTATTTT; CDR3: CASSLNLAGEDTQYF
J: TRBJ2-1; D: TRBD2; size: -; V: TRBV9; DNA: TGTGCCAGCAGCGCCCAACTACGGGGGGGAGTGTACAATGAGCAGTTCTTC; CDR3: CASSAQLRGGVYNEQFF
J: TRBJ2-3; D: TRBD2; size: -; V: TRBV7-9; DNA: TGTGCCAGCAGCGGACTAGCGCAGAGCCTCACAGATACGCAGTATTTT; CDR3: CASSGLAQSLTDTQYF
J: TRBJ1-4; D: -; size: -; V: TRBV30; DNA: TGTGCCTGGAGTGTAAGACTACAGAATGAAAAACTGTTTTTT; CDR3: CAWSVRLQNEKLFF
J: TRBJ1-2; D: TRBD1; size: -; V: TRBV7-2; DNA: TGTGCCAGCAGCTTAAGGGCCAGGGGGCTCTATGGCTACACCTTC; CDR3: CASSLRARGLYGYTF
J: TRBJ1-4; D: -; size: -; V: TRBV5-1; DNA: TGCGCCAGCAGCTTTGAGGCACTAACTAATGAAAAACTGTTTTTT; CDR3: CASSFEALTNEKLFF
J: TRBJ1-3; D: -; size: once; V: TRBV6-5; DNA: TGTGCCAGCAGCCCGACAACAACTGGAAACACCATATATTTT; CDR3: CASSPTTTGNTIYF
J: TRBJ2-7; D: TRBD1; size: -; V: TRBV2; DNA: TGTGCCAGCAGTGGACAGGGACCAACCTACGAGCAGTACTTC; CDR3: CASSGQGPTYEQYF
J: TRBJ1-2; D: TRBD1; size: few; V: TRBV7-9; DNA: TGTGCCAGCAGCTTAACAGGGGATGGCTACACCTTC; CDR3: CASSLTGDGYTF
J: TRBJ2-2; D: TRBD1; size: -; V: TRBV3-1/TRBV3-2; DNA: TGTGCCAGCAGCCAAACAGGGGGCACCGGGGAGCTGTTTTTT; CDR3: CASSQTGGTGELFF
J: TRBJ2-7; D: -; size: -; V: TRBV19; DNA: TGTGCCAGTAGTACGACCCGATCTAGGGAGCAGTACTTC; CDR3: CASSTTRSREQYF
J: TRBJ1-2; D: -; size: few; V: TRBV5-1; DNA: TGCGCCAGCAGCTTGGAGTCGGTTAACTATGGCTACACCTTC; CDR3: CASSLESVNYGYTF